This T cell receptor beta chain was identified during a study of cytomegalovirus exposure and HLA in healthy donors. This CDR3 region has 14 residues. Germline assignment: CDR1 LGHNA and CDR2 YSLEER. Trimming stripped 0 bases from V and 8 bases from J, with 13 bases between. The table lists this clone with a few counts. As yet, its antigen is unknown. 13 Jbeta primers and 60 Vbeta primers were used for the PCR. Profiled with immunoSEQ multiplex PCR; TCRdb holds only in-frame clones, not every one. The sample shows some 200,000 clones, roughly 12% of them seen only once. Whole-study results and caveats: The study dropped some indistinguishable V segments, TRBV6-2 and TRBV6-3 among them.

The rearrangement uses TRBV4-3 and TRBJ1-2, with D tentatively TRBD1 (5 bases). This receptor was taken from a man aged 45 to 65 in good health and CMV-seropositive. The sample taken for sequencing was PBMCs. In DNA form, the CDR3 reads TGCGCCAGCAGCCAAGATCCGGCAGGGCAGGGCTACACCTTC. Its protein is CASSQDPAGQGYTF.